The 13 T cell receptor beta chains listed next were all sequenced from one sample in a study of CD8 T cells in Susac syndrome. It was with random hexamers that roughly 0.5 to 1 ug RNA was reverse transcribed. One entry per CDR3 protein results from TCRdb running MiXCR on the immunoSEQ multiplex PCR reads. The sample holds just over 150,000 distinct CDR3 sequences, about 95% seen once. Source material: CD8+ T cells from PBMCs. All receptors derive from a human donor with multiple sclerosis.

The genes are TRBV25-1 and TRBJ2-1; D gene ambiguous. This CDR3 spans 13 amino acids. Germline CDR1 MGHDK, CDR2 SYGVNS. The V and J ends lost 8 bases and 8 bases respectively, with 16 bases between them. CDR3 sequence: CASGVVNGDEQFF. CDR3 sequence (DNA): TGTGCCAGCGGAGTGGTTAACGGTGATGAGCAGTTCTTC.

The rearrangement uses TRBV14 and TRBJ2-1; D possibly corresponds to TRBD2 (6 bases). Trimming left V 0 bases short and J 3 bases short, with 9 bases between. Germline loops: CDR1 SGHDN, CDR2 FVKESK. The CDR3 is 15 residues long. The CDR3 coding sequence is TGTGCCAGCAGCCAAGAGGACTACCGCTACAATGAGCAGTTCTTC. As protein: CASSQEDYRYNEQFF.

J is TRBJ2-1 and V is TRBV20-1; D unclear. V shed 4 bases and J shed 4 bases, with 14 bases lying between them. Germline loops: CDR1 DFQATT, CDR2 SNEGSKA (reference sequence). This CDR3 is built from 14 residues. DNA for the CDR3: TGCAGTGCTATGATCCTGCAGGTTTACAATGAGCAGTTCTTC. This codes for CSAMILQVYNEQFF.

The rearrangement joins TRBV5-6 to TRBJ2-1; D unresolved. The V end was cut by 4 bases, the J end by 4 bases, with 18 bases between. The CDR3 length is 16 residues. In germline, CDR1 is SGHDT, CDR2 YYEEEE. The CDR3 sequence: CASSPGTSLRYNEQFF. The DNA of the CDR3 is TGTGCCAGCAGCCCGGGCACTTCACTTAGGTACAATGAGCAGTTCTTC.

The chain uses TRBV27 and TRBJ2-4, with 10 bases lining up with TRBD2. Losses at the gene ends were 5 bases for V and 7 bases for J; bases not matched to a gene: 14. CDR3 size: 17 residues. Germline lookup yields CDR1 MNHEY and CDR2 SMNVEV (reference sequence). The CDR3 spells CASSPLRSGGATNIQYF. DNA for the CDR3: TGTGCCAGCAGTCCGCTGCGCAGCGGGGGGGCCACGAACATTCAGTACTTC.

The chain links TRBV12-3 or TRBV12-4 to TRBJ2-3; 11 bases fit TRBD2. CDR3 length: 16 amino acids. Germline trimming cut 3 bases from V and 5 bases from J; bases unmatched to any gene: 7. The CDR3 sequence is CASSLRSGGAGDTQYF. CDR3 coding DNA: TGTGCCAGCAGTTTGCGTAGCGGGGGGGCAGGAGATACGCAGTATTTT.

This chain links TRBV29-1 with TRBJ1-1, with 7 positions matching TRBD1. The V gene end was trimmed by 7 bases and the J gene end by 8 bases; junction bases not matched to a gene: 10. Germline V CDR1 and CDR2: SQVTM, ANQGSEA. The CDR3 consists of 12 residues. The CDR3 loop is CSARQGIGEAFF. The CDR3 DNA follows: TGCAGCGCCAGACAGGGCATCGGGGAAGCTTTCTTT.

V is TRBV5-6 and J is TRBJ1-1, with 7 nucleotides matching TRBD1. The CDR3 is made up of 12 amino acids. Germline-derived CDR1 and CDR2 are SGHDT and YYEEEE. Losses at the gene ends were 2 bases for V and 9 bases for J; bases not matched to a gene: 4. Here the CDR3 DNA reads TGTGCCAGCAGCTTTAGGGGGCCGAAAGCTTTCTTT. As protein: CASSFRGPKAFF. Full variable domain (remainder filled in from reference TRBV5-6 and TRBJ1-1): DAGVTQSPTHLIKTRGQQVTLRCSPKSGHDTVSWYQQALGQGPQFIFQYYEEEERQRGNFPDRFSGHQFPNYSSELNVNALLLGDSALYLCASSFRGPKAFFGQGTRLTVV.

This clonotype came up once. The genes are TRBV27 and TRBJ1-2; 8 bases fit TRBD1. The CDR3 length is 15 residues. Germline V gene data show CDR1 as MNHEY and CDR2 as SMNVEV (reference sequence). Trimming took 5 bases from V and 4 from J; bases not matched to a gene: 9. In DNA form, the CDR3 reads TGTGCCAGCAGTCTTTCAGGGGGCCCTCTCTATGGCTACACCTTC. It specifies CASSLSGGPLYGYTF.

The chain joins TRBV7-9 to TRBJ2-7; D is unclear. In germline, CDR1 is SEHNR, CDR2 FQNEAQ (reference sequence). Trimming shortened V by 5 bases and J by 2 bases, and 10 bases separated the two germline ends. The CDR3 consists of 13 residues. The CDR3 sequence: CASSPPRTYEQYF. The CDR3 DNA reads as TGTGCCAGCAGCCCTCCTAGGACCTACGAGCAGTACTTC.

The chain combines TRBV7-9 with TRBJ2-7, with D perhaps matching TRBD1 (5 bases). Trimming removed 5 bases from V and 2 bases from J, with 19 bases in between. Per the germline V gene, CDR1 is SEHNR and CDR2 is FQNEAQ (reference sequence). This CDR3 is built from 16 residues. The CDR3: CASSLAQAQTTYEQYV. CDR3 bases: TGTGCCAGCAGCCTCGCACAGGCGCAAACTACCTACGAGCAGTACGTC.

The J gene is TRBJ2-1, the V gene TRBV29-1; D possibly matches TRBD1 or TRBD2 (5 bases each). This CDR3 region has 15 residues. Germline V gene sequence: CDR1 SQVTM, CDR2 ANQGSEA. The CDR3 nucleotides are TGCGTAATTGAGGGTTCGGGCAGGGCAAACAATGAGCAGTTCTTC. It translates to CVIEGSGRANNEQFF.

The chain has TRBV30 and TRBJ1-1; tentative D call: TRBD1 (5 bases). The CDR3 has 14 residues. Germline V gene lookup returns CDR1 GTSNPN and CDR2 SVGIG (reference sequence). V shed 2 bases and J shed 4 bases, with 14 bases lying between them. CDR3 nucleotide sequence: TGTGCCTGGAGTTTAACAGGTTGGGGCACTGAAGCTTTCTTT. It yields the protein CAWSLTGWGTEAFF. Complete variable domain (other parts from reference TRBV30 and TRBJ1-1): SQTIHQWPATLVQPVGSPLSLECTVEGTSNPNLYWYRQAAGRGLQLLFYSVGIGQISSEVPQNLSASRPQDRQFILSSKKLLLSDSGFYLCAWSLTGWGTEAFFGQGTRLTVV.